Below are 30 T cell receptor beta chains sequenced from a single sample in a study of cytomegalovirus exposure and HLA in healthy donors. The method was immunoSEQ multiplex PCR; TCRdb's version includes in-frame clones alone and lacks a portion of them. This table has 50,000 to 65,000 clones, 95% appearing once. The material sequenced was PBMCs. Receptors originate from a woman under 30 in good health and CMV-seropositive.

V usage is TRBV7-6 and J usage is TRBJ2-1, with D unclear. CDR1 is SGHVS and CDR2 is FNYEAQ in the germline V gene. V dropped 1 base and J dropped 7 bases, with 11 bases sitting between them. The CDR3 runs 14 residues. The CDR3 sequence is CASSLGPLTNEQFF. Written as DNA, the CDR3 is TGTGCCAGCAGCTTAGGGCCCCTTACGAATGAGCAGTTCTTC. The whole variable domain, filled in from reference TRBV7-6 and TRBJ2-1, reads GAGVSQSPRYKVTKRGQDVALRCDPISGHVSLYWYRQALGQGPEFLTYFNYEAQQDKSGLPNDRFSAERPEGSISTLTIQRTEQRDSAMYRCASSLGPLTNEQFFGPGTRLTVL.

The CDR3 DNA reads TGTGCCAGCTCACGGGGGACAGCTGAAAAACTGTTTTTT. This encodes CASSRGTAEKLFF. V usage is TRBV18 and J usage is TRBJ1-4; 7 bases agree with TRBD1. This CDR3 contains 13 residues. V gave up 4 bases and J gave up 7 bases; unmatched junction bases: 3. Germline V CDR1 and CDR2: KGHSH, LQKENI.

CDR3 DNA: TGTGCCAGCAGCTCCCGGGACAGGGGGTTACCGAGTTATGGCTACACCTTC. The encoded protein is CASSSRDRGLPSYGYTF. This chain uses TRBV7-8 with TRBJ1-2; 11 bases map to TRBD1. V shed 4 bases, J shed 5 bases, and the junction held 12 bases outside the gene matches. CDR3 length equals 17 residues. Germline lookup yields CDR1 SGHVS and CDR2 FQNEAQ.

The chain links TRBV6-1 to TRBJ2-5; 10 bases are a match to TRBD2. The CDR3 sequence is 14 residues long. Germline CDR1 reads MNHNS; CDR2 reads SASEGT. Trimming at V came to 1 base and at J to 9 bases, leaving 5 bases not matched to a gene. The CDR3 nucleotides read TGTGCCAGCAGTGAAGAGCGAACTAGCGGGGCCCAGTACTTC. This sequence encodes CASSEERTSGAQYF.

V usage is TRBV5-1 and J usage is TRBJ1-2, with D tentatively TRBD1 (6 bases). Germline CDR1 is SGHRS and CDR2 is YFSETQ. CDR3 length: 14 amino acids. Trimming removed 1 base from V and 6 bases from J, with 13 bases in between. The CDR3: CASSLTGTFDGYTF. As DNA, the CDR3 is TGCGCCAGCAGCTTGACCGGGACATTCGATGGCTACACCTTC.

This chain joins TRBV7-9 and TRBJ1-2; 7 bases fit TRBD1. The CDR3 covers 17 residues. The ends lost 3 bases at V and 4 bases at J; junction bases unmatched: 14. The germline CDR1 and CDR2 sequences are SEHNR and FQNEAQ (reference sequence). CDR3 amino acids: CASSLPGTVRTGYGYTF. For the CDR3, the DNA is TGTGCCAGCAGCTTGCCAGGGACAGTCAGAACGGGCTATGGCTACACCTTC.

This chain connects TRBV5-1 to TRBJ2-3; 7 nucleotides agree with TRBD2. The J segment lost 5 bases and the V segment lost 1 base, leaving 16 bases of the junction unmatched. The CDR3 is 18 residues long. Germline CDR1 and CDR2: SGHRS and YFSETQ. The DNA for the CDR3 is TGCGCCAGCAGCTTGATCGCGGGAGCTGTTCCGAGTTTAGATACGCAGTATTTT. Its protein is CASSLIAGAVPSLDTQYF.

V and J are TRBV28 and TRBJ1-5, with TRBD1 identical over 7 bases. There are 16 residues in the CDR3. Germline values: CDR1 MDHEN, CDR2 SYDVKM. V shed 5 bases and J 9 bases; nucleotides not matched to a gene: 16. The CDR3 DNA sequence: TGTGCCAGCAGTATTTCGGAAGGGGGCCTTGGGCGGCCCCAGCATTTT. It translates to CASSISEGGLGRPQHF.

This chain uses TRBV7-8 with TRBJ2-2, with 8 bases aligning to TRBD2. Looked up from germline, CDR1 is SGHVS and CDR2 is FQNEAQ. The CDR3 is 14 residues long. Trimming cost V 10 bases and J 5 bases; bases outside gene matches: 9. DNA of the CDR3: TGTGCCACCTTAATAGCGGGGATTACCGGGGAGCTGTTTTTT. This sequence encodes CATLIAGITGELFF.

The J gene is TRBJ2-2, the V gene TRBV28; D possibly corresponds to TRBD2 (6 bases). The germline V gene encodes CDR1 MDHEN and CDR2 SYDVKM. V was cut by 11 bases and J by 4 bases, with 20 bases left in between. This CDR3 is 15 amino acids long. In nucleotides, the CDR3 is TGTGCCGTGAAGCAGGGACCCGGGAGCACCGGGGAGCTGTTTTTT. Residues: CAVKQGPGSTGELFF. Together with reference TRBV28 and TRBJ2-2, the CDR3 gives the full variable domain: DVKVTQSSRYLVKRTGEKVFLECVQDMDHENMFWYRQDPGLGLRLIYFSYDVKMKEKGDIPEGYSVSREKKERFSLILESASTNQTSMYLCAVKQGPGSTGELFFGEGSRLTVL.

The chain is built from TRBV27 and TRBJ2-3; D uncertain. This CDR3 region has 12 residues. V was cut by 5 bases and J by 2 bases, with 5 bases left in between. Germline-derived CDR1 and CDR2 are MNHEY and SMNVEV (reference sequence). The CDR3 sequence is CASSPHTDTQYF. CDR3 nucleotides: TGTGCCAGCAGTCCACACACAGATACGCAGTATTTT.

The chain combines TRBV27 with TRBJ2-5; 7 bases fit TRBD1. The length of the CDR3 is 14 residues. The junction had 9 bases not matched to a gene; V was cut back by 5 bases and J by 6 bases. The germline CDR1 and CDR2 sequences are MNHEY and SMNVEV (reference sequence). As DNA, the CDR3 is TGTGCCAGCAGTCCCACGAGACAGGGACAGACCCAGTACTTC. Protein sequence: CASSPTRQGQTQYF.

The chain recombines TRBV15 with TRBJ2-5; TRBD1 aligns across 8 bases. This CDR3 is built from 16 residues. Germline V gives CDR1 LNHNV, CDR2 YYDKDF (reference sequence). Trimming took 4 bases from V and 5 from J; bases not matched to a gene: 12. CDR3 loop: CATSTPIQGGPETQYF. The CDR3 DNA sequence: TGTGCCACCAGCACACCAATACAGGGGGGCCCCGAGACCCAGTACTTC.

There are a few counts of this clone. CDR3: CASSSLTSGLSYEQYF. The DNA of the CDR3 is TGTGCCAGCAGTTCACTGACTAGCGGGCTCTCCTACGAGCAGTACTTC. This chain connects TRBV27 to TRBJ2-7, with TRBD2 matching over 10 bases. This CDR3 has 16 residues. Germline CDR1 MNHEY, CDR2 SMNVEV (reference sequence). Trimming removed 4 bases from V and 0 bases from J; junction bases left unmatched: 6.

The V gene is TRBV18, the J gene TRBJ1-5, with a tentative D call TRBD1 (6 bases). Per the germline V gene, CDR1 is KGHSH and CDR2 is LQKENI. The CDR3 is 14 residues long. The V end was cut by 1 base, the J end by 4 bases, with 8 bases between. The CDR3 spells CASSPQGVNQPQHF. The CDR3 nucleotides are TGTGCCAGCTCACCACAGGGGGTTAATCAGCCCCAGCATTTT.

This CDR3 reads CASSLILSSYNEQFF. The CDR3 coding sequence is TGTGCCAGCAGCTTAATCCTTAGCTCCTACAATGAGCAGTTCTTC. V is TRBV11-2 and J is TRBJ2-1; D is ambiguous. Germline V gene data show CDR1 as SGHAT and CDR2 as FQNNGV. V was cut by 2 bases and J by 0 bases, with 8 bases left in between. The CDR3 runs 15 residues.

This chain links TRBV7-8 with TRBJ2-1, with D tentatively TRBD2 (6 bases). Trimming removed 3 bases at V and 12 bases at J, with 27 bases between. CDR1 and CDR2 (germline): SGHVS, FQNEAQ. The CDR3 covers 17 residues. CDR3 nucleotide sequence: TGTGCCAGCAGCTTTCCAAAGACCGGGACTTCCACCGGTGCGCAGTTCTTC. Translated: CASSFPKTGTSTGAQFF. Based on the CDR3 plus reference TRBV7-8 and TRBJ2-1, the full variable domain is GAGVSQSPRYKVAKRGQDVALRCDPISGHVSLFWYQQALGQGPEFLTYFQNEAQLDKSGLPSDRFFAERPEGSVSTLKIQRTQQEDSAVYLCASSFPKTGTSTGAQFFGPGTRLTVL.

The chain has TRBV4-3 and TRBJ1-6; D is possibly TRBD1 (6 bases). CDR3 size: 16 residues. The germline CDR1 and CDR2 sequences are LGHNA and YSLEER. V lost 0 bases, J lost 7 bases, and 13 bases lay in between. The CDR3 DNA sequence: TGCGCCAGCAGCCAAGAACAGGGATCGGAAAATTCACCCCTCCACTTT. It is translated as CASSQEQGSENSPLHF.

This clone showed up just once. The rearrangement uses TRBV10-3 and TRBJ1-4, with 9 nucleotides matching TRBD1. Germline lookup yields CDR1 ENHRY and CDR2 SYGVKD. This CDR3 has 14 residues. The ends lost 7 bases at V and 2 bases at J; junction bases unmatched: 2. The CDR3 DNA is TGTGCCATCAAAGGGACAGGGACTAATGAAAAACTGTTTTTT. This encodes CAIKGTGTNEKLFF.

J is TRBJ1-1 and V is TRBV27; D is perhaps TRBD1 (6 bases). The CDR3 is 14 amino acids. V shed 2 bases and J shed 4 bases, with 11 bases lying between them. Germline CDR1 and CDR2: MNHEY and SMNVEV (reference sequence). The CDR3 sequence is CASSLKRGGTEAFF. In DNA, the CDR3 is TGTGCCAGCAGTTTAAAACGAGGGGGCACTGAAGCTTTCTTT.

The CDR3 coding sequence is TGTGCCAGCAGCTCCCCTGGGGGGGTCCTCCCCTCACCCCTCCACTTT. It is translated as CASSSPGGVLPSPLHF. This chain uses TRBV7-2 with TRBJ1-6; weak D call: TRBD1 (5 bases). V lost 4 bases and J lost 10, with 20 bases in between. Germline CDR1 is SGHTA and CDR2 is FQGNSA. CDR3 length: 16 amino acids.

The chain combines TRBV5-4 with TRBJ2-3; TRBD2 aligns across 11 bases. CDR3 length: 17 amino acids. Germline V CDR1 and CDR2: SGHNT, YYREEE (reference sequence). Germline trimming cut 1 base from V and 0 bases from J; bases unmatched to any gene: 4. CDR3: CASSLSSGRISTDTQYF. DNA for the CDR3: TGTGCCAGCAGCTTGTCTAGCGGGAGGATTAGCACAGATACGCAGTATTTT.

The chain employs TRBV25-1 and TRBJ2-3, with a tentative D call TRBD2 (7 bases). The germline V gene has CDR1 MGHDK and CDR2 SYGVNS. The CDR3 runs 17 residues. Trimming took 1 base from V and 0 from J, leaving 14 bases between them. CDR3 in DNA: TGTGCCAGCAGTGAATTTCTAGGGGGGGCTAGCACAGATACGCAGTATTTT. Translating it yields CASSEFLGGASTDTQYF.

The V gene is TRBV10-3, the J gene TRBJ1-1, with 7 nucleotides matching TRBD1. Germline V gives CDR1 ENHRY, CDR2 SYGVKD. V shed 10 bases, J shed 3 bases, and the junction held 8 bases outside the gene matches. The CDR3 has 13 amino acids. CDR3 in amino acids: CATAQGVDTEAFF. CDR3 bases: TGTGCCACCGCCCAGGGGGTAGACACTGAAGCTTTCTTT.

The V gene is TRBV5-1, the J gene TRBJ2-6; D is ambiguous. The CDR3 spans 16 residues. V was clipped by 2 bases and J by 3 bases, with 12 bases between them. Germline CDR1 SGHRS, CDR2 YFSETQ. This chain's CDR3 is CASSFPRSFGANVLTF. The CDR3 coding sequence is TGCGCCAGCAGCTTCCCCCGCAGTTTTGGGGCCAACGTCCTGACTTTC.

The CDR3 loop is CASSVAISQGYEQYF. CDR3 DNA: TGTGCCAGCAGCGTAGCTATATCTCAGGGGTACGAGCAGTACTTC. The genes are TRBV9 and TRBJ2-7, with D perhaps TRBD1 (6 bases). Germline V gives CDR1 SGDLS, CDR2 YYNGEE. Trimming took off 0 bases at V and 4 bases at J, with 14 bases between the two ends. The CDR3 covers 15 residues.

The CDR3 is CASSRIRIKGKRGTGELFF. The CDR3 DNA is TGTGCCAGCAGCCGTATCCGAATTAAGGGAAAGAGGGGGACCGGGGAGCTGTTTTTT. J is TRBJ2-2 and V is TRBV5-6; D is possibly TRBD1 (6 bases). Germline V gene lookup returns CDR1 SGHDT and CDR2 YYEEEE. CDR3 size: 19 residues. Trimming removed 4 bases at V and 5 bases at J, with 27 bases between.

V usage is TRBV5-5 and J usage is TRBJ2-1, with D unclear. This CDR3 is 18 amino acids long. Trimming removed 0 bases at V and 6 bases at J, with 22 bases between. Germline assignment: CDR1 SGHKS and CDR2 YYEKEE (reference sequence). CDR3 in amino acids: CASSLDFAFNRMSNEQFF. The DNA for the CDR3 is TGTGCCAGCAGCTTGGACTTTGCGTTCAACCGTATGTCCAATGAGCAGTTCTTC.

The CDR3 protein is CASSLLGQLNTEAFF. CDR3 bases: TGTGCCAGCAGCTTACTGGGACAGTTGAACACTGAAGCTTTCTTT. V is TRBV11-1 and J is TRBJ1-1; TRBD1 agrees at 7 bases. V lost 2 bases to trimming and J lost 0 bases; unmatched junction nucleotides: 3. The CDR3 totals 15 residues. Germline V lookup: CDR1 SGHAT, CDR2 FQDESV (reference sequence).

The J gene is TRBJ1-1, the V gene TRBV7-9, with 7 bases that match TRBD1. The CDR3 covers 15 residues. V shed 5 bases, J shed 5 bases, and the junction held 11 bases outside the gene matches. Germline CDR1 and CDR2: SEHNR and FQNEAQ (reference sequence). This chain's CDR3 is CASSADRESNTEAFF. CDR3 sequence (DNA): TGTGCCAGCAGCGCCGACAGGGAGTCTAATACTGAAGCTTTCTTT.